This T cell receptor (beta chain) was profiled in a study of molecular identifiers for immune sequencing clone quantification. The V end lost 4 bases, the J end lost 7 bases, and 20 bases lay between the germline ends. Per germline, CDR1 LGHNA and CDR2 YSLEER. The CDR3 spans 16 residues. Using its own MiXCR run on the PCR reads, TCRdb lists one record per CDR3 protein. This table holds more than 250,000 distinct CDR3 sequences, about 20% found once. This sequence was found in a human donor in good health. Some libraries in this study had Jurkat cell RNA spiked in. V and J are TRBV4-3 and TRBJ2-1; unclear D gene. Material: naive CD8+ T cells from blood, with Jurkat cell RNA spiked in. Subset of the sample: FACS-sorted CD8+CD4-CCR7+CD45RA+ naive T cells. The CDR3 reads CASSPSLGSVRNEQFF. CDR3 nucleotide sequence: TGCGCCAGCAGCCCCTCTTTGGGGTCCGTACGGAATGAGCAGTTCTTC.